These 24 T cell receptor beta chains originate from one sample sequenced in a study of neurological immune-mediated disorders. TCRdb processed the 5' RACE reads anew with MiXCR; each CDR3 protein has one entry. The repertoire holds 84,000 or so distinct CDR3 sequences, with about 4% as singletons. The sample's time point: longitudinal time-point 3. Sequencing was done on a sample of PBMCs. Receptor source: a woman in her sixties with multiple sclerosis.

This clonotype was picked up many times. This chain connects TRBV20-1 to TRBJ1-1; a weak D match, TRBD1 (5 bases). With 2 bases removed from V and 6 bases from J, the gap between germline ends came to 10 bases. In germline, CDR1 is DFQATT, CDR2 SNEGSKA (reference sequence). The CDR3 loop spans 12 amino acids. CDR3 residues: CSARPDRAEAFF. The CDR3 DNA sequence: TGCAGTGCTAGACCCGACAGAGCTGAAGCTTTCTTT.

This clonotype was seen ten or more times. V is TRBV5-1 and J is TRBJ2-3, with 8 bases matching TRBD1. J gave up 6 bases and V 3 bases, and 6 bases lay outside the gene matches. CDR3 size: 14 residues. The germline V gene encodes CDR1 SGHRS and CDR2 YFSETQ. DNA of the CDR3: TGCGCCAGCAGCTCAGGACAGGGTCCCGATACGCAGTATTTT. Encoded protein: CASSSGQGPDTQYF.

This clonotype has a count of ten or more. V and J are TRBV27 and TRBJ2-3; D tentatively reads TRBD1 or TRBD2 (5 bases each). This CDR3 region has 16 residues. Germline loops: CDR1 MNHEY, CDR2 SMNVEV (reference sequence). V was shortened by 6 bases and J by 1 base, with 17 bases between the two germline ends. The CDR3 region has the DNA TGTGCCAGCAGACCCACCCATCAGGGAGGCACAGATACGCAGTATTTT. Protein: CASRPTHQGGTDTQYF.

This clonotype was recorded many times. V usage is TRBV6-1 and J usage is TRBJ1-1, with no clear D. V lost 9 bases, J lost 6 bases, and 17 bases lay in between. Germline CDR1 is MNHNS and CDR2 is SASEGT. The CDR3 contains 13 residues. The CDR3 coding sequence is TGTGCCAGTTCGGCCCCCCACACCTCTGAAGCTTTCTTT. Protein product: CASSAPHTSEAFF.

This clonotype was observed many times. The chain employs TRBV7-8 and TRBJ2-7; D not certain. The CDR3 covers 14 residues. With 0 bases removed from V and 0 bases from J, the gap between germline ends came to 6 bases. CDR1 and CDR2 from the germline V gene are SGHVS and FQNEAQ. The CDR3 sequence is CASSLADTSYEQYF. The CDR3 DNA sequence: TGTGCCAGCAGCTTAGCCGACACCTCCTACGAGCAGTACTTC.

At least ten counts were recorded for this clonotype. The chain combines TRBV10-3 with TRBJ2-2; D assignment may be TRBD1 or TRBD2 (6 bases each). V lost 3 bases to trimming and J lost 2 bases, with 10 bases between them. This CDR3 contains 15 residues. Germline V gene lookup returns CDR1 ENHRY and CDR2 SYGVKD. The DNA for the CDR3 is TGTGCCATCAGTGAAGGAGGGGGTAACACCGGGGAGCTGTTTTTT. Protein: CAISEGGGNTGELFF.

In this sample, this clonotype turned up many times. The rearrangement joins TRBV10-2 to TRBJ1-3; TRBD1 agrees at 7 bases. This CDR3 region has 12 residues. The junction had 4 bases not matched to a gene; V was cut back by 6 bases and J by 8 bases. Germline V CDR1 and CDR2: WSHSY, SAAADI. CDR3 loop: CASSQGGDTIYF. The CDR3 DNA reads as TGCGCCAGCAGCCAGGGGGGGGACACCATATATTTT.

This clonotype was recorded at least ten times. The chain employs TRBV4-2 and TRBJ2-1; TRBD2 might be the D (5 bases). The CDR3 is 14 residues long. V shed 3 bases and J shed 2 bases, with 8 bases lying between them. CDR1 is LGHNA and CDR2 is YNFKEQ in the germline V gene. CDR3 sequence reads: CASSHSGTYNEQFF. The CDR3 region has the DNA TGTGCCAGCAGCCACAGCGGAACCTACAATGAGCAGTTCTTC.

This clonotype was counted ten times or more. The chain uses TRBV27 and TRBJ2-7, with TRBD1 identical over 11 bases. The CDR3 extends over 18 amino acids. Unmatched junction bases numbered 11, after V lost 1 base and J lost 3 bases. Germline V gives CDR1 MNHEY, CDR2 SMNVEV (reference sequence). CDR3 bases: TGTGCCAGCAGTTTATTCTCCGGTTGGACAGGGGGCCACTACGAGCAGTACTTC. Protein product: CASSLFSGWTGGHYEQYF.

This clonotype was seen ten or more times. The chain combines TRBV29-1 with TRBJ1-1, with no clear D. CDR3 length: 13 residues. Trimming removed 3 bases from V and 4 bases from J, with 12 bases in between. The germline gives CDR1 SQVTM, CDR2 ANQGSEA. The CDR3 region has the DNA TGCAGCGTTGAGGGTACGGGTACCACTGAAGCTTTCTTT. This encodes CSVEGTGTTEAFF.

This clonotype was detected ten times or more. The chain combines TRBV27 with TRBJ2-3; a possible D gene is TRBD2 (6 bases). This CDR3 region has 16 residues. Germline values: CDR1 MNHEY, CDR2 SMNVEV (reference sequence). The V end was cut by 6 bases, the J end by 3 bases, with 19 bases between. CDR3 residues: CASRSLALGGTDTQYF. DNA of the CDR3: TGTGCCAGCAGATCCCTCGCCTTGGGGGGAACAGATACGCAGTATTTT.

This clonotype was counted at least ten times. In DNA form, the CDR3 reads TGTGCCAGCAGTTACTCGAGACAGGGAGCTGGAAACACCATATATTTT. It encodes CASSYSRQGAGNTIYF. V usage is TRBV6-5 and J usage is TRBJ1-3, with TRBD1 matching over 7 bases. CDR1 is MNHEY, CDR2 SVGAGI, per germline. The CDR3 has 16 amino acids. Germline trimming cut 0 bases from V and 2 bases from J; bases unmatched to any gene: 4.

This clonotype came up many times. J is TRBJ2-7 and V is TRBV5-1; the D gene is possibly TRBD1 (5 bases). The V and J ends lost 4 bases and 7 bases respectively, with 15 bases between them. The CDR3 runs to 13 residues. The germline gives CDR1 SGHRS, CDR2 YFSETQ. The CDR3 region has the DNA TGCGCCAGCAGCCCAGGGCTTAAGGGAGAGCAGTACTTC. Amino acids: CASSPGLKGEQYF.

In its sample, this clonotype was seen many times. V usage is TRBV6-1 and J usage is TRBJ2-7, with 9 bases identical to TRBD1. Germline CDR1 is MNHNS and CDR2 is SASEGT. The CDR3 length is 13 residues. J was trimmed by 6 bases and V by 6 bases; bases with no gene match: 6. The CDR3 loop reads CASSRQGEGEQYF. In nucleotides, the CDR3 is TGTGCCAGCAGCCGACAGGGGGAAGGCGAGCAGTACTTC.

This clonotype has a count of ten or more. This rearrangement joins TRBV3-1 to TRBJ1-1, with D perhaps TRBD1 (6 bases). The CDR3 length is 15 residues. Trimming took 4 bases from V and 1 from J, leaving 13 bases between them. Germline V CDR1 and CDR2: LGHDT, YNNKEL (reference sequence). DNA for the CDR3: TGTGCCAGCAGCCCCTCGGACAGCCAGAACACTGAAGCTTTCTTT. Translated, it gives CASSPSDSQNTEAFF.

In its sample, this clonotype was seen a few times. This chain uses TRBV29-1 with TRBJ1-2; the D is unclear. CDR1 and CDR2 from the germline V gene are SQVTM and ANQGSEA. The CDR3 covers 12 residues. Trimming left V 4 bases short and J 6 bases short, with 12 bases between. The CDR3 protein is CSVGEEVDGYTF. CDR3 nucleotide sequence: TGCAGCGTTGGGGAGGAGGTGGATGGCTACACCTTC.

With regard to this clonotype: An end of the junction differs from the germline gene, which may be a read error. This rearrangement joins TRBV6-5 to TRBJ1-3; the D gene is possibly TRBD1 (5 bases). The CDR3 totals 17 residues. In germline, CDR1 is MNHEY, CDR2 SVGAGI. CDR3: CASSYSNTGLSGNTKYF. The CDR3 DNA sequence: TGTGCCAGCAGTTACTCGAATACAGGTCTATCTGGAAACACCAAATATTTT.

The chain uses TRBV20-1 and TRBJ2-5, with D perhaps assigned TRBD1 or TRBD2 (6 bases each). This CDR3 spans 13 amino acids. CDR1 and CDR2 from the germline V gene are DFQATT and SNEGSKA (reference sequence). The CDR3 DNA reads TGCAGGCCACCCCACGGGGGCGGGGAGACCCAGTACTTC. Translated, it gives CRPPHGGGETQYF.

Ten or more counts support this clonotype. The chain has TRBV10-1 and TRBJ1-5; D uncertain. The CDR3 totals 13 residues. Looked up from germline, CDR1 is WNHNN and CDR2 is SYGVQD (reference sequence). The V and J ends lost 4 bases and 4 bases respectively, with 8 bases between them. The CDR3: CASSVGRNQPQHF. The CDR3 coding sequence is TGCGCCAGCAGTGTGGGCAGAAATCAGCCCCAGCATTTT.

This clonotype has at least ten counts. This chain links TRBV5-1 with TRBJ2-7; 9 bases are a match to TRBD2. This CDR3 has 19 residues. Germline loops: CDR1 SGHRS, CDR2 YFSETQ. Trimming at V came to 0 bases and at J to 6 bases, leaving 19 bases not matched to a gene. CDR3 bases: TGCGCCAGCAGCTTGGCCTCCCGAGCGGGGGGCCTCCTTGGTGGCGAGCAGTACTTC. It encodes CASSLASRAGGLLGGEQYF.

In its sample, this clonotype was seen many times. The chain recombines TRBV29-1 with TRBJ1-2; the D is unclear. This CDR3 comprises 15 residues. Germline V gene data show CDR1 as SQVTM and CDR2 as ANQGSEA. V gave up 2 bases and J gave up 2 bases, with 15 bases separating them. This CDR3 is CSVEFPGSSNYGYTF. Written as DNA, the CDR3 is TGCAGCGTTGAATTCCCCGGTAGCTCCAACTATGGCTACACCTTC.

This clonotype has more than one count but fewer than ten. V usage is TRBV30 and J usage is TRBJ2-7; D not resolved. The germline gives CDR1 GTSNPN, CDR2 SVGIG (reference sequence). V was shortened by 0 bases and J by 1 base, with 7 bases between the two germline ends. The length of the CDR3 is 13 residues. The CDR3 reads CAWSVAVSYEQYF. CDR3 coding DNA: TGTGCCTGGAGTGTTGCTGTTTCCTACGAGCAGTACTTC. The entire variable domain, with the rest obtained from reference TRBV30 and TRBJ2-7, is as follows: SQTIHQWPATLVQPVGSPLSLECTVEGTSNPNLYWYRQAAGRGLQLLFYSVGIGQISSEVPQNLSASRPQDRQFILSSKKLLLSDSGFYLCAWSVAVSYEQYFGPGTRLTVT.

This clonotype was recorded at least ten times. The chain uses TRBV25-1 and TRBJ1-1; D is uncertain. The germline gives CDR1 MGHDK, CDR2 SYGVNS. The CDR3 covers 14 residues. V lost 3 bases to trimming and J lost 5 bases, with 13 bases between them. The CDR3 nucleotides are TGTGCCAGCAGTGAGTCAAACCTCGGGACTGAAGCTTTCTTT. This codes for CASSESNLGTEAFF.

This clonotype was recorded many times. The rearrangement uses TRBV5-1 and TRBJ1-1; D is uncertain. Germline CDR1 SGHRS, CDR2 YFSETQ. The CDR3 runs to 13 residues. V lost 4 bases and J lost 0, with 7 bases in between. CDR3 protein: CASSARLNTEAFF. DNA for the CDR3: TGCGCCAGCAGCGCCAGGTTGAACACTGAAGCTTTCTTT.